The T cell receptor (beta chain) described here comes from a study of persistence of HIV-infected CD4 T cells. Study-level information: Multiple blood draws of up to about 180 mL, except two donors with single leukapheresis. Study outcomes and limitations: Antigen-responding cells were enriched for degenerate expanded CDR3beta sequences. Compared with CD3/CD28-stimulated cells, CMV- and Gag-responding cells showed lower TCRbeta richness.

A note on this clone: The antigen remains undetermined.

The germline V and J ends were trimmed by 0 bases and 6 bases, with 7 bases remaining between them. The CDR3 has 14 residues. Germline assignment: CDR1 SGHRS and CDR2 YFSETQ. The immunoSEQ assay was version 4, run in survey mode. The table came from immunoSEQ multiplex PCR; TCRdb's copy has only in-frame clones and leaves some out. This table has about 36,000 clones, approximately 87% appearing once. An overlapping HIV-1 Gag peptide pool stimulated these cells at roughly 1 ug/peptide/mL. Memory cells lacking CD40L and CD69 with high CD45RO were sorted. The source material was cultured CD4+ T cells from PBMCs, sampled from a patient who received antiretroviral therapy. J is TRBJ1-6 and V is TRBV5-1; weak D call: TRBD1 (5 bases). This clonotype originated in an adult with HIV. The donor label of this sample is uncertain. The CDR3 here is CASSLDGGNSPLHF. The CDR3 DNA reads TGCGCCAGCAGCTTGGACGGGGGTAATTCACCCCTCCACTTT.